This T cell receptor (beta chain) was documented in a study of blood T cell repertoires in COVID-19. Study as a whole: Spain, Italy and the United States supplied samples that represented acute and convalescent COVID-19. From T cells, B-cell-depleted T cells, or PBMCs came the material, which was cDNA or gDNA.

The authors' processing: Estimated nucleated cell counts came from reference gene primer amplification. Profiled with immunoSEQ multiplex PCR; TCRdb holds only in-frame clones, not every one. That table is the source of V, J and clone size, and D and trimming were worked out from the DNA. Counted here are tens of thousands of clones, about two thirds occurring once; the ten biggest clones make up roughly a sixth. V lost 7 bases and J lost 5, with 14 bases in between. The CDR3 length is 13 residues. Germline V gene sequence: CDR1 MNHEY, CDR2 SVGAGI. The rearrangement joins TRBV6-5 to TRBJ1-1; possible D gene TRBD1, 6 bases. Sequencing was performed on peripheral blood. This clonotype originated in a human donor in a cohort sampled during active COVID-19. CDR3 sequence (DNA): TGTGCCAGCAACAACAACCAGGGGACTGAAGCTTTCTTT. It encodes CASNNNQGTEAFF.